This T cell receptor (beta chain) originates from a study of OX40 agonist ivuxolimab in advanced cancers. The overall study: The treatment was a fully human IgG2 OX40 agonist, ivuxolimab. Males comprised 70% to 90% of the group, whose mean age was about 61 years (range roughly 20 to 90).

This clone was recorded a few times. Its cognate antigen is unknown. Findings and caveats of the study: Partial responders at 0.1-3.0 mg/kg had among the lowest clonal expansion. Expanded clones belonging to CD8+ T cells outnumbered, on average, those of CD4+.

Data came from immunoSEQ multiplex PCR; TCRdb stores just in-frame clones and leaves some out. The data contain tens of thousands of clones, roughly 80% of them singletons. Sequenced here: CD4+ or CD8+ T cells sorted from blood, sampled in a trial of the OX40 agonist ivuxolimab. The TCR comes from an adult with an advanced solid tumor such as melanoma, head and neck, liver or kidney cancer.

CDR3 region: CASSLGGVGRGTEAFF. The DNA for the CDR3 is TGTGCCAGCAGCTTAGGCGGGGTAGGGAGGGGCACTGAAGCTTTCTTT. This chain links TRBV7-2 with TRBJ1-1; D might be TRBD1 (5 bases). The V end lost 1 base, the J end lost 4 bases, and 16 bases lay between the germline ends. The CDR3 sequence is 16 residues long. Germline V CDR1 and CDR2: SGHTA, FQGNSA.